This T cell receptor beta chain was sequenced in a study of blood T cell repertoires in COVID-19. Background on the study: Sources were T cells, B-cell-depleted T cells, or PBMCs; the material itself was cDNA or gDNA.

This CDR3 has 15 residues. V dropped 5 bases and J dropped 1 base, with 13 bases sitting between them. Germline CDR1 reads KGHDR; CDR2 reads SFDVKD. Recruitment covered about two dozen US areas and drew participants whose ages spanned roughly 18 to 95 years. Clinical histories supplied by participants themselves formed the basis of cohort assignment. TCRdb's copy holds only in-frame clones and misses some; the assay was immunoSEQ multiplex PCR. The sample records 200,000 to 250,000 clones, nearly 90% being singletons. The sequenced sample consisted of PBMCs or T cells enriched from blood (not recorded which). The TCR was taken from a man in his thirties or forties who had recovered from COVID-19. The chain has TRBV24-1 and TRBJ2-5; D gene uncertain. The CDR3 protein is CATSVAPNGQETQYF. The CDR3 DNA reads as TGTGCCACCAGTGTCGCGCCGAACGGCCAAGAGACCCAGTACTTC.